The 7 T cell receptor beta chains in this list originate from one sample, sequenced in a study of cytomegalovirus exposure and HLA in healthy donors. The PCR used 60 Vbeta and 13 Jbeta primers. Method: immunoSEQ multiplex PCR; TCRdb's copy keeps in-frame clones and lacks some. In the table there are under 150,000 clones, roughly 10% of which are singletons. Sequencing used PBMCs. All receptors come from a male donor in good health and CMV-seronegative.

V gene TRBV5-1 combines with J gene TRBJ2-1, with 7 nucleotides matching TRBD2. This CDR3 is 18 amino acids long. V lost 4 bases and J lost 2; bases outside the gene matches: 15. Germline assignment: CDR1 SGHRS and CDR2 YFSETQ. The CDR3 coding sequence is TGCGCCAGCAGCCTCCCCCCCTATGTGCGGGAGACCTACAATGAGCAGTTCTTC. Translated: CASSLPPYVRETYNEQFF.

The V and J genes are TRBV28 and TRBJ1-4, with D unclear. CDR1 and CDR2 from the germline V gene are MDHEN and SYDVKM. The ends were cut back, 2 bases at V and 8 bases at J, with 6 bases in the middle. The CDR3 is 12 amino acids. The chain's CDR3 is CASSLAREKLFF. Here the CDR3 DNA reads TGTGCCAGCAGTTTAGCCAGGGAAAAACTGTTTTTT. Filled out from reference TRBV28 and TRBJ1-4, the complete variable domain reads DVKVTQSSRYLVKRTGEKVFLECVQDMDHENMFWYRQDPGLGLRLIYFSYDVKMKEKGDIPEGYSVSREKKERFSLILESASTNQTSMYLCASSLAREKLFFGSGTQLSVL.

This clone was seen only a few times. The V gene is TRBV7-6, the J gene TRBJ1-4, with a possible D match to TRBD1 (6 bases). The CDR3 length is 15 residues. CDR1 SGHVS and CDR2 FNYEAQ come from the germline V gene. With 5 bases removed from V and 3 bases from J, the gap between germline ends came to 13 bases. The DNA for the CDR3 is TGTGCCAGCAGCCCAACCGCAGGGGCTAATGAAAAACTGTTTTTT. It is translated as CASSPTAGANEKLFF.

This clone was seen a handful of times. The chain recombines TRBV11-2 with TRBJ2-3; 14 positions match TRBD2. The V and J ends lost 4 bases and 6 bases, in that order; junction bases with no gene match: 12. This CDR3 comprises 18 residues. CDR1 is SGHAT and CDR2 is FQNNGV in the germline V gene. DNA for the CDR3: TGTGCCAGCAGCTCACCGGACCCGGGACTAGCGGGAGACGATACGCAGTATTTT. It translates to CASSSPDPGLAGDDTQYF.

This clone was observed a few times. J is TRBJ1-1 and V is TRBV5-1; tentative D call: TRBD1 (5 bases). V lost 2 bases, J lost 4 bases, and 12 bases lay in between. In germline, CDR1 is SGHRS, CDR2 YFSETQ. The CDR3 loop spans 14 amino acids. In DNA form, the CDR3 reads TGCGCCAGCAGCTTAAACGGGCAGGGCACTGAAGCTTTCTTT. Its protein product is CASSLNGQGTEAFF.

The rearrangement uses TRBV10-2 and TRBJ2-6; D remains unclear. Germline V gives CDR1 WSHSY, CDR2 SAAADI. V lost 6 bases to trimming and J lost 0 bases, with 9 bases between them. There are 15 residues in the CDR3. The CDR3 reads CASSELSSGANVLTF. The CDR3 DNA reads TGCGCCAGCAGCGAACTAAGCTCTGGGGCCAACGTCCTGACTTTC.

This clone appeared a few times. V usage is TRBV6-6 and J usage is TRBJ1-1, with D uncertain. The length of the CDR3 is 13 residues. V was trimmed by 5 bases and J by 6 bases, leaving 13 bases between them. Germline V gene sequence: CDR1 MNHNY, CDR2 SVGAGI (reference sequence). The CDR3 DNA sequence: TGTGCCAGCAGTAACGCGGGATTTGCTGAAGCTTTCTTT. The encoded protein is CASSNAGFAEAFF.